These 5 T cell receptor beta chains were all obtained from the same sample, sequenced in a study of post-analysis software for immune sequencing data. Study-level results: Patients had higher frequencies than controls of about five TRBV segments, including TRBV5-6, TRBV5-1 and TRBV20-1.

The authors incorporated unique molecular identifiers into the TCR beta cDNA libraries. TCRdb analysed the PCR reads with MiXCR anew, one entry per CDR3 protein. The table has 450,000 to 650,000 distinct CDR3 sequences, about 40% seen once. For these receptors, no antigen is known. The sequencing sample was made of blood. These receptors originate from a girl aged 10 to 17 with multiple sclerosis.

This clonotype was seen a few times. The genes are TRBV18 and TRBJ2-1; D gene uncertain. Trimming cost V 4 bases and J 3 bases, with 7 bases left between them. CDR1 and CDR2 from the germline V gene are KGHSH and LQKENI. The CDR3 runs 13 residues. The CDR3 spells CASSRAGYNEQFF. As DNA, the CDR3 is TGTGCCAGCTCACGGGCCGGCTACAATGAGCAGTTCTTC.

A few counts support this clonotype. This chain joins TRBV14 and TRBJ1-2, with unresolved D. This CDR3 comprises 14 residues. V was cut by 4 bases and J by 8 bases, with 17 bases left in between. Per germline, CDR1 SGHDN and CDR2 FVKESK. The CDR3 sequence is CASSRAPDIQGYTF. In nucleotides, the CDR3 is TGTGCCAGCAGCCGAGCACCCGACATCCAGGGCTACACCTTC. Combining the CDR3 with reference TRBV14 and TRBJ1-2 gives the whole variable domain EAGVTQFPSHSVIEKGQTVTLRCDPISGHDNLYWYRRVMGKEIKFLLHFVKESKQDESGMPNNRFLAERTGGTYSTLKVQPAELEDSGVYFCASSRAPDIQGYTFGSGTRLTVV.

This chain connects TRBV5-1 to TRBJ2-6; the D call may be TRBD1 or TRBD2 (5 bases each). The V end was cut by 4 bases, the J end by 3 bases, with 17 bases between. The CDR3 extends over 17 amino acids. From germline, CDR1 is SGHRS and CDR2 YFSETQ. The CDR3 loop is CASSRNDWGSGANVLTF. The CDR3 region has the DNA TGCGCCAGCAGCCGAAACGACTGGGGGAGTGGGGCCAACGTCCTGACTTTC.

This clonotype was detected only once. This chain uses TRBV5-1 with TRBJ2-7; 11 bases line up with TRBD1. Per the germline V gene, CDR1 is SGHRS and CDR2 is YFSETQ. This CDR3 is 15 amino acids long. The J segment lost 6 bases and the V segment lost 4 bases, leaving 9 bases of the junction unmatched. CDR3 region: CASSPLGTGGSEQYF. The CDR3 DNA reads as TGCGCCAGCAGCCCACTAGGGACAGGGGGAAGCGAGCAGTACTTC.

V usage is TRBV25-1 and J usage is TRBJ1-4; D uncertain. Per germline, CDR1 MGHDK and CDR2 SYGVNS. Trimming left V 8 bases short and J 12 bases short, with 13 bases between. There are 11 residues in the CDR3. As DNA, the CDR3 is TGTGCCAGCCTTGGTGGTCCGGAACTGTTTTTT. Translated: CASLGGPELFF.